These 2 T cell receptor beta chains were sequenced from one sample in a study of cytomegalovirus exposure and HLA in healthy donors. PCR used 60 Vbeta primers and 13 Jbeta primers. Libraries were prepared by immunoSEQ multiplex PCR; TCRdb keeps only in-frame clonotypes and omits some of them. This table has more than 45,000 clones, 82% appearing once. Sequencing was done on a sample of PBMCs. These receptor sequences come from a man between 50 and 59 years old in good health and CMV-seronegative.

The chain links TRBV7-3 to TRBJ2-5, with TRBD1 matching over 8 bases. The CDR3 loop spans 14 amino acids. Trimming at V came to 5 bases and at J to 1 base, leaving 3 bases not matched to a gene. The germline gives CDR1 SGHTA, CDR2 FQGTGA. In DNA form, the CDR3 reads TGTGCCAGCAGCATGACAGGGGTCCAAGAGACCCAGTACTTC. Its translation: CASSMTGVQETQYF.

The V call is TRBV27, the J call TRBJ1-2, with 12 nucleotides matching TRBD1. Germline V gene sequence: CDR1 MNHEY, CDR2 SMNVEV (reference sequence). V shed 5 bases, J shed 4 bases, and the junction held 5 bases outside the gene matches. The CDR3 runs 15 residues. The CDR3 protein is CASSPRDRGLYGYTF. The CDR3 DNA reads TGTGCCAGCAGTCCCCGGGACAGGGGGCTCTATGGCTACACCTTC.